The 22 T cell receptor beta chains given below trace back to one sample, sequenced in a study of blood T cell repertoires in COVID-19. Some clones are missing from TCRdb's copy, which holds only in-frame ones; the method was immunoSEQ multiplex PCR. The sample holds around 130,000 clones, roughly 80% seen once. The sequencing sample was made of peripheral blood. Source of these receptors: a man aged 55 to 70 with acute or convalescent COVID-19.

The genes are TRBV20-1 and TRBJ2-3; D is unresolved. The length of the CDR3 is 11 residues. The V and J ends lost 6 bases and 3 bases respectively, with 7 bases between them. Germline V gene data show CDR1 as DFQATT and CDR2 as SNEGSKA (reference sequence). CDR3 nucleotides: TGCAGTGCACCCAGGACAGATACGCAGTATTTT. This gives the protein CSAPRTDTQYF.

The chain links TRBV2 to TRBJ2-7; 10 nucleotides agree with TRBD1. CDR3 length: 15 amino acids. Trimming at V came to 3 bases and at J to 5 bases, leaving 7 bases not matched to a gene. The germline V gene has CDR1 SNHLY and CDR2 FYNNEI. The CDR3 region is CASSDGDRGSDEQYF. CDR3 nucleotide sequence: TGTGCCAGCAGTGATGGGGACAGGGGATCCGACGAGCAGTACTTC.

The genes are TRBV21-1 and TRBJ2-7; TRBD1, the table's D call, was not compared with the DNA. TRBV21-1 is a documented pseudogene. The CDR3 has 15 residues. This chain's CDR3 is CASSNLRDSDDEQYF. The CDR3 nucleotides read TGTGCCAGCAGCAATCTCCGGGACAGCGATGACGAGCAGTACTTC.

This clone was seen only a few times. The chain is built from TRBV5-1 and TRBJ1-1, with D maybe TRBD1 (5 bases). The CDR3 loop spans 14 amino acids. V was trimmed by 7 bases and J by 1 base, leaving 14 bases between them. Germline CDR1 reads SGHRS; CDR2 reads YFSETQ. CDR3 protein: CASSPWGANTEAFF. As DNA, the CDR3 is TGCGCCAGCTCCCCTTGGGGCGCGAACACTGAAGCTTTCTTT. Full variable domain (remainder filled in from reference TRBV5-1 and TRBJ1-1): KAGVTQTPRYLIKTRGQQVTLSCSPISGHRSVSWYQQTPGQGLQFLFEYFSETQRNKGNFPGRFSGRQFSNSRSEMNVSTLELGDSALYLCASSPWGANTEAFFGQGTRLTVV.

The V gene is TRBV7-9, the J gene TRBJ1-3; unclear D gene. There are 15 residues in the CDR3. The V gene's germline CDR1 is SEHNR and CDR2 FQNEAQ (reference sequence). Trimming stripped 5 bases from V and 0 bases from J, with 11 bases between. In DNA form, the CDR3 reads TGTGCCAGCAGCCAATCCGGGATCTCTGGAAACACCATATATTTT. This sequence encodes CASSQSGISGNTIYF. The complete variable domain, with remaining parts taken from reference TRBV7-9 and TRBJ1-3, reads DTGVSQNPRHKITKRGQNVTFRCDPISEHNRLYWYRQTLGQGPEFLTYFQNEAQLEKSRLLSDRFSAERPKGSFSTLEIQRTEQGDSAMYLCASSQSGISGNTIYFGEGSWLTVV.

This rearrangement joins TRBV5-1 to TRBJ2-5, with a weak D call TRBD2 (6 bases). V was trimmed by 1 base and J by 5 bases, leaving 9 bases between them. Per germline, CDR1 SGHRS and CDR2 YFSETQ. The CDR3 is made up of 13 amino acids. The CDR3 nucleotides are TGCGCCAGCAGCTTGCCCAGCGGGGAGACCCAGTACTTC. It codes for CASSLPSGETQYF.

This clone has only a few counts. J is TRBJ1-5 and V is TRBV6-2 or TRBV6-3; D might be TRBD1 (6 bases). Trimming shortened V by 4 bases and J by 0 bases, and 16 bases separated the two germline ends. CDR3 length equals 17 residues. Germline CDR1 MNHEY, CDR2 SVGEGT. The CDR3 protein is CASSSGQGTNSNQPQHF. The CDR3 bases are TGTGCCAGCAGTTCTGGGCAGGGGACAAATAGCAATCAGCCCCAGCATTTT.

The chain carries TRBV19 and TRBJ2-5; TRBD1 aligns across 9 bases. With V trimmed by 3 bases and J by 2 bases, 4 bases remained unmatched. The CDR3 length is 15 residues. CDR1 and CDR2 (germline): LNHDA, SQIVND (reference sequence). The CDR3 loop is CASSMRQGVQETQYF. DNA of the CDR3: TGTGCCAGTAGTATGCGACAGGGGGTTCAAGAGACCCAGTACTTC.

This clone was recorded only once. The chain combines TRBV2 with TRBJ1-4, with D uncertain. Trimming removed 0 bases from V and 4 bases from J, with 6 bases in between. The CDR3 totals 14 residues. CDR1 and CDR2 from the germline V gene are SNHLY and FYNNEI. The CDR3, as DNA: TGTGCCAGCAGTGAAGCGTCTTTTAATGAAAAACTGTTTTTT. Translating gives CASSEASFNEKLFF.

The J gene is TRBJ2-7, the V gene TRBV3-1 (or the pseudogene TRBV3-2); weak D call: TRBD1 (6 bases). Deletions cut 3 bases from V and 5 bases from J, with 20 bases between. This CDR3 comprises 16 residues. CDR1 and CDR2 from the germline V gene are LGHDT and YNNKEL (reference sequence). In nucleotides, the CDR3 is TGTGCCAGCAGCCAGGGTCCTAGGGGGAGTATCAACGAGCAGTACTTC. This encodes CASSQGPRGSINEQYF.

This clone was found a few times. The gene calls are TRBV15 and TRBJ2-3, with D perhaps TRBD2 (5 bases). CDR1 and CDR2 from the germline V gene are LNHNV and YYDKDF (reference sequence). V was trimmed by 1 base and J by 1 base, leaving 9 bases between them. This CDR3 comprises 15 residues. CDR3 bases: TGTGCCACCAGCAGAGGGGGAGTCGGCACAGATACGCAGTATTTT. It translates to CATSRGGVGTDTQYF.

For the CDR3, the DNA is TGTGCCAGCATTAATGGACAGGGTGGGCCGGGTGCCTACAATGAGCAGTTCTTC. The encoded protein is CASINGQGGPGAYNEQFF. J is TRBJ2-1 and V is TRBV6-4; 8 bases match TRBD1. V gave up 7 bases and J gave up 2 bases; unmatched junction bases: 16. CDR1 and CDR2 from the germline V gene are MRHNA and SNTAGT. The CDR3 is 18 residues long.

This clone was observed once. The chain uses TRBV5-4 and TRBJ2-2, with D possibly TRBD1 on 5 matching bases. The germline V and J ends were trimmed by 4 bases and 5 bases, with 9 bases remaining between them. This CDR3 has 13 residues. Germline-derived CDR1 and CDR2 are SGHNT and YYREEE (reference sequence). Here the CDR3 DNA reads TGTGCCAGCAGCCTGGGGCAGACCGGGGAGCTGTTTTTT. Residues: CASSLGQTGELFF.

This clone was detected only a few times. This chain's CDR3 is CAISPGQGIDQPQHF. CDR3 DNA sequence: TGTGCCATCAGCCCGGGACAGGGGATCGATCAGCCCCAGCATTTT. V gene TRBV10-3 combines with J gene TRBJ1-5; 10 bases agree with TRBD1. CDR3 size: 15 residues. The germline gives CDR1 ENHRY, CDR2 SYGVKD. V lost 6 bases, J lost 5 bases, and 7 bases stayed unmatched.

V is TRBV3-1 (or the pseudogene TRBV3-2) and J is TRBJ2-5; 8 positions agree with TRBD2. With 6 bases clipped from V and 5 bases from J, the junction kept 8 bases outside the gene matches. The CDR3 spans 14 residues. Germline lookup yields CDR1 LGHDT and CDR2 YNNKEL (reference sequence). The CDR3 is CASSSTGGAETQYF. The CDR3 coding sequence is TGTGCCAGCAGTTCCACGGGGGGGGCTGAGACCCAGTACTTC.

CDR3 protein: CASSLRTGYEQYF. The CDR3 DNA reads as TGTGCCAGCAGTTTACGGACAGGGTACGAGCAGTACTTC. The V call is TRBV27, the J call TRBJ2-7; the match to TRBD1 covers 8 bases. CDR1 and CDR2 from the germline V gene are MNHEY and SMNVEV (reference sequence). V shed 2 bases, J shed 4 bases, and the junction held 1 base outside the gene matches. The CDR3 is 13 amino acids.

The chain joins TRBV5-1 to TRBJ1-2, with 7 bases aligning to TRBD1. The CDR3 length is 13 residues. V shed 4 bases, J shed 5 bases, and the junction held 5 bases outside the gene matches. Germline values: CDR1 SGHRS, CDR2 YFSETQ. Here the CDR3 reads CASSLPTGYGYTF. In DNA form, the CDR3 reads TGCGCCAGCAGCCTTCCGACAGGGTATGGCTACACCTTC.

The chain is built from TRBV7-8 and TRBJ1-5, with no clear D. The CDR3 has 12 amino acids. The germline V gene has CDR1 SGHVS and CDR2 FQNEAQ. The V gene lost 1 base and the J gene lost 5 bases, with 3 bases spanning the gap. CDR3 region: CASSLVDQPQHF. The CDR3 DNA reads as TGTGCCAGCAGCTTAGTCGATCAGCCCCAGCATTTT.

This clone appeared a single time. The rearrangement joins TRBV30 to TRBJ2-1; 8 nucleotides agree with TRBD1. CDR1 and CDR2 from the germline V gene are GTSNPN and SVGIG (reference sequence). J gave up 0 bases and V 5 bases, and 3 bases lay outside the gene matches. The CDR3 is 14 amino acids. This CDR3 is CAWGQGVSYNEQFF. CDR3 in DNA: TGTGCCTGGGGACAGGGTGTCTCCTACAATGAGCAGTTCTTC. Filled out from reference TRBV30 and TRBJ2-1, the complete variable domain reads SQTIHQWPATLVQPVGSPLSLECTVEGTSNPNLYWYRQAAGRGLQLLFYSVGIGQISSEVPQNLSASRPQDRQFILSSKKLLLSDSGFYLCAWGQGVSYNEQFFGPGTRLTVL.

Here the CDR3 reads CASSESANTGELFF. CDR3 bases: TGCGCCAGCAGTGAATCGGCGAACACCGGGGAGCTGTTTTTT. The chain is built from TRBV10-2 and TRBJ2-2; D call uncertain. The CDR3 is 14 residues long. The germline V and J ends were trimmed by 3 bases and 0 bases, with 5 bases remaining between them. The germline V gene has CDR1 WSHSY and CDR2 SAAADI.

The V call is TRBV28, the J call TRBJ2-3; TRBD2 matches at 7 bases. Germline trimming cut 2 bases from V and 2 bases from J; bases unmatched to any gene: 4. This CDR3 is 15 amino acids long. The germline CDR1 and CDR2 sequences are MDHEN and SYDVKM. CDR3 region: CASSLRGGATDTQYF. DNA for the CDR3: TGTGCCAGCAGTTTAAGGGGAGGGGCCACAGATACGCAGTATTTT.

J is TRBJ2-3 and V is TRBV7-2, with D maybe TRBD2 (6 bases). Between the trimmed V and J ends, which lost 3 bases and 6 bases, there was a span of 16 bases. CDR3 size: 15 residues. Germline lookup yields CDR1 SGHTA and CDR2 FQGNSA. CDR3 residues: CASSLTRLVSDTQYF. The CDR3 region has the DNA TGTGCCAGCAGCTTGACAAGACTAGTTTCGGATACGCAGTATTTT.